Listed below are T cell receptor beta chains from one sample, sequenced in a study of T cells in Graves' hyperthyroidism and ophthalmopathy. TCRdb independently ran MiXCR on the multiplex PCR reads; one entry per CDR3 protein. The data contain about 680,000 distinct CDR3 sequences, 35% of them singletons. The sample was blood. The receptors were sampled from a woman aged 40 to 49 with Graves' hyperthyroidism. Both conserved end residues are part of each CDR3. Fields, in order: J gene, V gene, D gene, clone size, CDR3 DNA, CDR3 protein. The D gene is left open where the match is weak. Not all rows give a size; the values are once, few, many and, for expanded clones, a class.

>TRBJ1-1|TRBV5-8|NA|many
TGTGCCAGCAGCCCCAACCCAAGACAGGAAGCTTTCTTT
CASSPNPRQEAFF
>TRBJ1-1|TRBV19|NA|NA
TGTGCCAGTAGTCCGGAGAGGGACTTTCCCATGAACACTGAAGCTTTCTTT
CASSPERDFPMNTEAFF
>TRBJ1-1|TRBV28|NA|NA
TGTGCCAGCAGTCCCCTCCGGTTGGGGGCAAAAGCTTTCTTT
CASSPLRLGAKAFF
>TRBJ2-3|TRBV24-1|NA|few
TGTGCCACCAGTGATTCGCAAGGGGGACTCTCGACAGATACGCAGTATTTT
CATSDSQGGLSTDTQYF
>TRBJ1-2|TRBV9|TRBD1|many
TGTGCCAGCAGCACAGGGGACAGTGGCTATGGCTACACCTTC
CASSTGDSGYGYTF
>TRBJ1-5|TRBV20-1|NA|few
TGCAGTGCTAGGCGTGGGGTGAAGGGCTGGGGGTCGGAACCCCAGCATTTT
CSARRGVKGWGSEPQHF
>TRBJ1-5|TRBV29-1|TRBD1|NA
TGCAGCGGCCGGGACAGGGATCAGCCCCAGCATTTT
CSGRDRDQPQHF
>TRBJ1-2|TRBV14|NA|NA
TGTGCCAGCAGCCAAGATTACACAGAGGACTACACCTTC
CASSQDYTEDYTF
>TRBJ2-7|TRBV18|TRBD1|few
TGTGCCAGCTCACCACGGGGACAGGATAAGCAGTACTTC
CASSPRGQDKQYF
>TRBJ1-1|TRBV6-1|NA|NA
TGTGCCAGCAGAAGGGAATCGAACACTGAAGCTTTCTTT
CASRRESNTEAFF
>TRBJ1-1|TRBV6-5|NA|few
TGTGCCAGCAGTTACTCTCGCAGGGGCACTACCAGCCCGTACTTT
CASSYSRRGTTSPYF
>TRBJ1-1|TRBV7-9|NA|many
TGTGCCAGCAGCTTATCCGGGGGCTGGGGCACTGAAGCTTTCTTT
CASSLSGGWGTEAFF
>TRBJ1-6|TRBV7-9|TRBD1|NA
TGTGCCAGCAGCGGACAGGGGATTGGTTCACCCCTCCACTTT
CASSGQGIGSPLHF
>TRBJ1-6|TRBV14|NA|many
TGTGCCAGCAGCGGGACGGTCAATTCACCCCTCCACTTT
CASSGTVNSPLHF
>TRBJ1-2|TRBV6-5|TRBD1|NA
TGTGCCAGCAGTTACCTCGACAGGGTTTCTGGCTACACCTTC
CASSYLDRVSGYTF
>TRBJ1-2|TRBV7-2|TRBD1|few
TGTGCCAGCAGCTTACTAAGTGGGGACAGGGGCCTTCATGGCTACACCTTC
CASSLLSGDRGLHGYTF
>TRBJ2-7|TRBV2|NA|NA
TGTGCCAGCAGTGAAGGGGGGACCCACTACTACGAGCAGTACTTC
CASSEGGTHYYEQYF
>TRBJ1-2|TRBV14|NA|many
TGTGCCAGCAGCCAAGATTTGGGGGATAACTATGGCTACACCTTC
CASSQDLGDNYGYTF
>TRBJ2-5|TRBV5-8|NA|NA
TGTGCCAGCAGGCGGGGCCCCGGGACAGACCTGACCCAGTACTTC
CASRRGPGTDLTQYF
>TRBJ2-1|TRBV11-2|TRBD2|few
TGTGCCAGCAGCTTAGGCGGGAGGGCGGATGAGCAGTTCTTC
CASSLGGRADEQFF
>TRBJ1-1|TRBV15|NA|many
TGTGCCACCAGCAGAGCGGCCGGCGCGACCGGCCTTGGAGCTTTCTTT
CATSRAAGATGLGAFF
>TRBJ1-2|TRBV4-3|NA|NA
TGCGCCAGCAGCCAAGCGGCCAGACGCTATGGCTACACCTTC
CASSQAARRYGYTF
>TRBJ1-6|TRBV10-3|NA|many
TGTGCCATCAGTGATCTGCGGCATTCACCCCTCCACTTT
CAISDLRHSPLHF
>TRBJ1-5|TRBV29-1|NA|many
TGCAGCGTTGCTGAAACCAATCAGCCCCAGCATTTT
CSVAETNQPQHF
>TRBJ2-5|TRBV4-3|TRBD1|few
TGCGCCAGCAGCCGGGGGACAGGGGAGCTCCAAGAGACCCAGTACTTC
CASSRGTGELQETQYF
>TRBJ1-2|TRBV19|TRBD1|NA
TGTGCCAGTAGCCGCCGGGACAGGGAGGCTCCTATTCACTATGGCTACACCTTC
CASSRRDREAPIHYGYTF
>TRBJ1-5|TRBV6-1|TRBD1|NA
TGTGCCAGCAGTCATAAAACAGGGGACCTCAGTCAGCCCCAGCATTTT
CASSHKTGDLSQPQHF
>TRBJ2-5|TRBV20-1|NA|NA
TGCAGTGCTAGATCGGGGACCCCGTACCAAGAGACCCAGTACTTC
CSARSGTPYQETQYF
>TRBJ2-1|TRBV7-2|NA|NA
TGTGCCAGCAGCTTAGTAGTAAGCAATGAGCAGTTCTTC
CASSLVVSNEQFF
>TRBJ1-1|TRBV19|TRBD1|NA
TGTGCCAGTAGTCCCGGACAGGGGGGGAGCACTGAAGCTTTCTTT
CASSPGQGGSTEAFF
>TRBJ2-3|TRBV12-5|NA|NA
TGTGCCAGCAGTGCAACTAGCACAGATACGCAGTATTTT
CASSATSTDTQYF
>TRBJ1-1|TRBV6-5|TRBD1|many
TGTGCCAGCAGTCCTTACCAGACAGGGATGAACACTGAAGCTTTCTTT
CASSPYQTGMNTEAFF
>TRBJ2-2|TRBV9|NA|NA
TGTGCCAGCAGCGTAGCTGGGGCTGTGGAGCTGTTTTTT
CASSVAGAVELFF
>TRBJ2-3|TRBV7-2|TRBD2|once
TGTGCCAGCAGCTTATCAAGCGGGGGGGAAGATACGCAGTATTTT
CASSLSSGGEDTQYF
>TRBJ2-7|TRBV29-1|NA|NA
TGCAGCGTTGTACAGACAGAGCTTTCCTACGAGCAGTACTTC
CSVVQTELSYEQYF
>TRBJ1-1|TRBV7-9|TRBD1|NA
TGTGCCAGCAGCCACCGGGACAGGGCCCAATACACTGAAGCTTTCTTT
CASSHRDRAQYTEAFF
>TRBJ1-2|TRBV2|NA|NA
TGTGCCAGCAGCGTCTCAGGGCTCGAGAACTATGGCTACACCTTC
CASSVSGLENYGYTF
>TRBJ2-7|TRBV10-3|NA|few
TGTGCCATCGGACAGTCCCCCTACGAGCAGTACTTC
CAIGQSPYEQYF
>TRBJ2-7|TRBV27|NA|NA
TGTGCCAGCAGTTTAGCCGGGAACCTCTTCTACGAGCAGTACTTC
CASSLAGNLFYEQYF
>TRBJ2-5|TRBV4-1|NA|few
TGCGCCAGCAGCCAACCCGGTCGTGGGGTCGACCAAGAGACCCAGTACTTC
CASSQPGRGVDQETQYF
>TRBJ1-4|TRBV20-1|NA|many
TGCAGTGCTGGTGGCGGGGAAAAACTGTTTTTT
CSAGGGEKLFF
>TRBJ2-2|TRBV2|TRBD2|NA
TGTGCCAGCAGTGACAGTAGCGGGTTGGAGCTGTTTTTT
CASSDSSGLELFF
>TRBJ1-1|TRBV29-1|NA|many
TGCAGCCCGCAGCAGATGAACACTGAAGCTTTCTTT
CSPQQMNTEAFF
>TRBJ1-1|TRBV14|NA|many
TGTGCCAGCAGCCAGCGGGCGGCGAACACTGAAGCTTTCTTT
CASSQRAANTEAFF
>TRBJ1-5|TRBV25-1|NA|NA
TGTGCCAGCAGTGGTAGCCAGGGTGCTAGCAATCAGCCCCAGCATTTT
CASSGSQGASNQPQHF
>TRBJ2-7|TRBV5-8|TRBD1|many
TGTGCCAGCAGCTCACGACAGGGTTCGGTCGCCGAGCAGTACTTC
CASSSRQGSVAEQYF
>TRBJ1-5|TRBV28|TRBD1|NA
TGTGCCAGCAGGCGCCACAGGGGGGCAGGAGAGACCCAGCATTTT
CASRRHRGAGETQHF
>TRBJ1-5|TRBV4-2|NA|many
TGTGCCAGCAGCCAAGTCACAACAGGGAGCAATCAGCCCCAGCATTTT
CASSQVTTGSNQPQHF
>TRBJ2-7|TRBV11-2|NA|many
TGTGCCAGCAGCTTGCAGGGCCCTTACGAGCAGTACTTC
CASSLQGPYEQYF
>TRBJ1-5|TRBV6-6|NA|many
TGTGCCAGCAGTTACTTCTCGGCCGACAATCAGCCCCAGCATTTT
CASSYFSADNQPQHF
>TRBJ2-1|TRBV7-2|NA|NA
TGTGCCAGCAGCTTTTCCCGGGAGCGAAACAATGAGCAGTTCTTC
CASSFSRERNNEQFF
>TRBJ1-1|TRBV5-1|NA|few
TGCGCCAGCAGCTTGAGAGGGGTCGGGGAGAACACTGAAGCTTTCTTT
CASSLRGVGENTEAFF
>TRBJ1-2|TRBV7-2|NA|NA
TGTGCCAGCAGCTTAGGGACAGATGCCTATGGCTACACCTTC
CASSLGTDAYGYTF
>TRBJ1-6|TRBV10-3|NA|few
TGTGCCATCAGTGATGGGTCGTATAATTCACCCCTCCACTTT
CAISDGSYNSPLHF
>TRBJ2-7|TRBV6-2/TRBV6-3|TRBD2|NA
TGTGCCAGCAGATCCGGGACTAGCGGGGGCAATGAGCAGCTCTTC
CASRSGTSGGNEQLF
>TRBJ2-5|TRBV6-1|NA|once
TGTGCCAGCCTCGGTCGCGGGGGCGCCCAAGAGACCCAGTACTTC
CASLGRGGAQETQYF
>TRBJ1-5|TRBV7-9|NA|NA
TGCGCCAGCAGTCACCTGGGGCCCAATCAGCCCCAGCATTTT
CASSHLGPNQPQHF
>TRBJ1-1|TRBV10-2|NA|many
TGCGCCAGCAGTTACGGCCACAGCAGAATGAACACTGAAGCTTTCTTT
CASSYGHSRMNTEAFF
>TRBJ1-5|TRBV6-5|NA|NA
TGTGCCAGCAGTTACCATTTGTGGAATCAGCCCCAGCATTTT
CASSYHLWNQPQHF